This T cell receptor beta chain was captured by sequencing in a study of T cell responses to AZD1222 COVID-19 vaccine. Only in-frame clones appear in the TCRdb table, and some are missing; sequencing was by immunoSEQ multiplex PCR. The sample yields some 160,000 clones, about 92% seen once. The V end was cut by 6 bases, the J end by 5 bases, with 17 bases between. Germline CDR1 is SGHRS and CDR2 is YFSETQ. This CDR3 has 15 residues. This TCR derives from an adult in good health. The source material was peripheral blood, sampled on day 0 of AZD1222 vaccination. The V and J genes are TRBV5-1 and TRBJ2-2; D may be TRBD2 (6 bases). The CDR3 region is CASMEGSGLTGELFF. The DNA of the CDR3 is TGCGCCAGCATGGAGGGATCCGGATTAACCGGGGAGCTGTTTTTT.